This passage covers 26 T cell receptor beta chains from one sample sequenced in a study of T cells in Graves' hyperthyroidism and ophthalmopathy. The source material, RNA transcripts, was used to amplify TCR beta CDR3 regions. HTBI primers drove first-round RT-PCR of the TCR CDR3. TCRdb independently ran MiXCR on the multiplex PCR reads; one entry per CDR3 protein. Of 600,000 to 700,000 distinct CDR3 sequences in the sample, 45% were seen once. The material sequenced was peripheral blood or thyroid tissue (not recorded which). These receptors originate from an adult man with Graves' disease, either hyperthyroidism or ophthalmopathy (not recorded which).

This clonotype has more than one count but fewer than ten. The genes are TRBV7-8 and TRBJ1-6, with 8 bases lining up with TRBD1. The CDR3 length is 14 residues. V lost 7 bases and J lost 5; bases outside the gene matches: 4. The germline V gene encodes CDR1 SGHVS and CDR2 FQNEAQ. CDR3 DNA sequence: TGTGCCAGCACATGGACAGGGAATAATTCACCCCTCCACTTT. It specifies CASTWTGNNSPLHF.

The V gene is TRBV7-9, the J gene TRBJ2-7; 9 bases align to TRBD1. J gave up 6 bases and V 6 bases, and 12 bases lay outside the gene matches. Germline V gene sequence: CDR1 SEHNR, CDR2 FQNEAQ (reference sequence). The CDR3 has 15 residues. The CDR3 bases are TGTGCCAGCAGACCTCGGACAGGGGCCTTTGGCGAGCAGTACTTC. Protein sequence: CASRPRTGAFGEQYF.

This clonotype was found a few times. At one of its ends the junction is not consistent with the germline gene, which may arise from a read error. J is TRBJ2-7 and V is TRBV7-2, with a possible D match to TRBD2 (6 bases). Germline lookup yields CDR1 SGHTA and CDR2 FQGNSA. This CDR3 is 14 amino acids long. The CDR3, as DNA: TGCGCCAGCAGCTCGAGCGGGCCCGAAGGAGGGCAGTACTTC. This sequence encodes CASSSSGPEGGQYF.

This clonotype was counted many times. In DNA form, the CDR3 reads TGTGCCAGCAGCCAAGGGGTGGAACGTACGGAGACCCAGTACTTC. Amino acid sequence: CASSQGVERTETQYF. The chain couples TRBV7-9 to TRBJ2-5; weak D call: TRBD1 (5 bases). The V gene lost 5 bases and the J gene lost 5 bases, with 18 bases spanning the gap. CDR1 is SEHNR and CDR2 is FQNEAQ in the germline V gene (reference sequence). The CDR3 has 15 residues.

This sequence joins TRBV7-9 and TRBJ1-1, with 8 nucleotides matching TRBD1. The CDR3 runs to 18 residues. Losses at the gene ends were 6 bases for V and 1 base for J; bases not matched to a gene: 16. The germline V gene encodes CDR1 SEHNR and CDR2 FQNEAQ (reference sequence). CDR3 residues: CASSSFPLDRGGNTEAFF. The CDR3, as DNA: TGTGCCAGCAGTTCCTTCCCCCTTGACAGGGGCGGGAACACTGAAGCTTTCTTT.

The chain combines TRBV27 with TRBJ1-1; 7 bases align to TRBD1. J gave up 0 bases and V 4 bases, and 8 bases lay outside the gene matches. Germline CDR1 MNHEY, CDR2 SMNVEV (reference sequence). This CDR3 is built from 16 residues. This CDR3 reads CASSSKMTGLNTEAFF. CDR3 nucleotides: TGTGCCAGCAGTTCGAAGATGACAGGGTTGAACACTGAAGCTTTCTTT.

This chain connects TRBV20-1 to TRBJ2-6; D not certain. Germline CDR1 reads DFQATT; CDR2 reads SNEGSKA (reference sequence). The CDR3 extends over 10 amino acids. V was trimmed by 0 bases and J by 16 bases, leaving 7 bases between them. The CDR3: CSARDVGLTF. CDR3 in DNA: TGCAGTGCTAGAGATGTGGGACTGACTTTC.

In this sample, this clonotype turned up once. The gene calls are TRBV10-3 and TRBJ1-4; D is uncertain. The CDR3 consists of 14 residues. Germline CDR1 and CDR2: ENHRY and SYGVKD. The V and J ends lost 10 bases and 0 bases respectively, with 12 bases between them. CDR3 DNA: TGTGCCAGCTTGGAGTCCACAACTAATGAAAAACTGTTTTTT. It translates to CASLESTTNEKLFF.

The V call is TRBV12-3 or TRBV12-4, the J call TRBJ1-6, with D uncertain. The CDR3 sequence is 15 residues long. The V end was cut by 9 bases, the J end by 9 bases, with 21 bases between. CDR3 loop: CASATGFTPSSPLHF. In DNA, the CDR3 is TGTGCCAGTGCCACGGGATTTACACCTTCTTCACCCCTCCACTTT.

The count of this clonotype is one. A much larger clone sits a single nucleotide away, making a read error possible. The chain employs TRBV7-8 and TRBJ1-5; D gene uncertain. The CDR3 is made up of 13 amino acids. Germline lookup yields CDR1 SGHVS and CDR2 FQNEAQ. CDR3 loop: CDSSLSRSQPQHF. The CDR3, as DNA: TGTGACAGCAGCTTAAGCAGATCTCAGCCCCAGCATTTT.

This clonotype has a count of ten or more. The chain joins TRBV10-3 to TRBJ1-1; D uncertain. There are 14 residues in the CDR3. Trimming removed 7 bases at V and 2 bases at J, with 14 bases between. Germline V gene data show CDR1 as ENHRY and CDR2 as SYGVKD. CDR3 sequence: CAIKGQTNNTEAFF. DNA of the CDR3: TGTGCCATCAAAGGGCAGACAAACAACACTGAAGCTTTCTTT.

V gene TRBV7-9 combines with J gene TRBJ2-7; no firm D call. V lost 0 bases and J lost 4, with 10 bases in between. Germline values: CDR1 SEHNR, CDR2 FQNEAQ (reference sequence). The CDR3 sequence is 14 residues long. CDR3 in amino acids: CASSLAESGYEQYF. The CDR3 DNA reads TGTGCCAGCAGCTTAGCAGAGTCTGGTTACGAGCAGTACTTC. Based on the CDR3 plus reference TRBV7-9 and TRBJ2-7, the full variable domain is DTGVSQNPRHKITKRGQNVTFRCDPISEHNRLYWYRQTLGQGPEFLTYFQNEAQLEKSRLLSDRFSAERPKGSFSTLEIQRTEQGDSAMYLCASSLAESGYEQYFGPGTRLTVT.

A note on this clonotype: One base away lies a much larger clone, so this may be a sequencing read error. This chain joins TRBV29-1 and TRBJ1-1; no reliable D call. CDR1 and CDR2 (germline): SQVTM, ANQGSEA. The CDR3 totals 13 residues. V dropped 2 bases and J dropped 1 base, with 8 bases sitting between them. The CDR3 region is CSVEIQTNTEAFF. The CDR3 DNA sequence: TGCAGCGTTGAAATACAGACGAACACTGAAGCTTTCTTT.

This clonotype occurred a few times. The chain joins TRBV19 to TRBJ2-7; 8 bases are shared with TRBD2. V lost 1 base and J lost 4; bases outside the gene matches: 6. From germline, CDR1 is LNHDA and CDR2 SQIVND (reference sequence). The CDR3 runs 15 residues. The CDR3: CASSIVREGWYEQYF. The DNA of the CDR3 is TGTGCCAGTAGTATAGTTCGGGAGGGCTGGTACGAGCAGTACTTC.

This clonotype was seen many times. This sequence joins TRBV10-1 and TRBJ1-1; D is uncertain. The CDR3 runs to 13 residues. Trimming removed 5 bases at V and 0 bases at J, with 7 bases between. Germline V CDR1 and CDR2: WNHNN, SYGVQD (reference sequence). Here the CDR3 reads CASSRHMNTEAFF. The CDR3 nucleotides read TGCGCCAGCAGTCGACACATGAACACTGAAGCTTTCTTT.

This chain links TRBV5-1 with TRBJ2-5; TRBD1 aligns across 7 bases. The V gene's germline CDR1 is SGHRS and CDR2 YFSETQ. After removal of 0 bases from V and 9 bases from J, the junction contained 11 bases not matched to a gene. There are 15 residues in the CDR3. CDR3: CASSLGTGYNQPQYF. CDR3 nucleotides: TGCGCCAGCAGCTTGGGGACAGGCTACAATCAGCCCCAGTACTTC.

With respect to this clonotype: This could be a read error, since a much larger clone is one nucleotide away. The conserved final phenylalanine or tryptophan is absent from the CDR3, which likely points to a read error. The genes are TRBV10-3 and TRBJ1-1; perhaps TRBD1 as D (5 bases). CDR3 size: 14 residues. Germline V gene lookup returns CDR1 ENHRY and CDR2 SYGVKD. V gave up 6 bases and J gave up 1 base, with 12 bases separating them. The CDR3 sequence: CAIRTEGPNTEAFL. CDR3 sequence (DNA): TGTGCCATCAGGACGGAGGGGCCGAACACTGAAGCTTTCCTT.

This clonotype was observed once. This sequence joins TRBV13 and TRBJ1-5, with D possibly TRBD1 on 5 matching bases. Trimming cost V 5 bases and J 4 bases, with 12 bases left between them. Per the germline V gene, CDR1 is PRHDT and CDR2 is FYEKMQ (reference sequence). CDR3 length: 14 residues. The CDR3 here is CASSPMGGNQPQHF. DNA for the CDR3: TGTGCCAGCAGCCCTATGGGGGGGAATCAGCCCCAGCATTTT.

The J gene is TRBJ1-2, the V gene TRBV15; 7 positions match TRBD1. The V gene's germline CDR1 is LNHNV and CDR2 YYDKDF (reference sequence). After removal of 4 bases from V and 8 bases from J, the junction contained 7 bases not matched to a gene. This CDR3 has 13 residues. The CDR3 loop reads CATSTGGSDGYTF. CDR3 DNA sequence: TGTGCCACCAGCACAGGGGGGTCAGACGGCTACACCTTC.

Details on this clonotype: Sequence at one end of the junction differs from germline and may be a read error. The chain employs TRBV10-3 and TRBJ1-2; weak D call: TRBD1 (5 bases). This CDR3 is 14 amino acids long. The germline V gene has CDR1 ENHRY and CDR2 SYGVKD. CDR3 sequence (DNA): TGTGCCAGCAGTTACTTGACAGAAAACTATGGCTACACCTTC. This gives the protein CASSYLTENYGYTF.

This clonotype has ten or more counts. Here the CDR3 reads CASSIDRGGYEQYF. Here the CDR3 DNA reads TGTGCCAGTAGTATAGACAGGGGTGGATACGAGCAGTACTTC. The chain carries TRBV19 and TRBJ2-7; D perhaps matches TRBD1 (6 bases). Per germline, CDR1 LNHDA and CDR2 SQIVND (reference sequence). With 0 bases removed from V and 4 bases from J, the gap between germline ends came to 10 bases. The CDR3 consists of 14 residues.

The chain joins TRBV5-1 to TRBJ2-7, with D hard to call. CDR1 is SGHRS, CDR2 YFSETQ, per germline. V was clipped by 0 bases and J by 0 bases, with 10 bases between them. The CDR3 runs 15 residues. CDR3 DNA sequence: TGCGCCAGCAGCTTGGATGGAGCTCCCTCCTACGAGCAGTACTTC. This encodes CASSLDGAPSYEQYF.

This clonotype was counted many times. The gene calls are TRBV10-2 and TRBJ1-5; D might be TRBD1 (5 bases). V was shortened by 2 bases and J by 2 bases, with 7 bases between the two germline ends. Per the germline V gene, CDR1 is WSHSY and CDR2 is SAAADI. This CDR3 contains 14 residues. The CDR3 DNA follows: TGCGCCAGCAGTGAGACGACAGGCAATCAGCCCCAGCATTTT. It is translated as CASSETTGNQPQHF.

This clonotype was recorded at least ten times. At one of its ends the junction is not consistent with the germline gene, which may arise from a read error. The chain combines TRBV29-1 with TRBJ1-1; 7 nucleotides line up with TRBD1. The CDR3 is 13 residues long. The germline CDR1 and CDR2 sequences are SQVTM and ANQGSEA. Here the CDR3 reads CSVAGAGGTEAFF. The CDR3 coding sequence is TGCAGCGTTGCGGGGGCAGGGGGAACTGAAGCTTTTTTT.

In nucleotides, the CDR3 is TGCGCCAGCAGCTTGGCCCCCACCGGCGGTATCTTGGGTGGCTACACCTTC. Translation: CASSLAPTGGILGGYTF. The chain links TRBV4-1 to TRBJ1-2; D not resolved. The germline V gene encodes CDR1 MGHRA and CDR2 YSYEKL. The CDR3 runs 17 residues. Trimming took 5 bases from V and 7 from J, leaving 26 bases between them.

The chain carries TRBV7-9 and TRBJ2-7; TRBD2 is a possible D gene (5 bases). Trimming pared 5 bases from V and 4 bases from J, leaving 15 bases between. The V gene's germline CDR1 is SEHNR and CDR2 FQNEAQ (reference sequence). This CDR3 comprises 14 residues. The CDR3 here is CASSQRVSGYEQYF. The CDR3 coding sequence is TGTGCCAGCAGCCAGAGGGTATCTGGGTACGAGCAGTACTTC.